This T cell receptor beta chain was observed in a study of blood T cells in healthy people across ages. Study-level findings and limits: The diversity estimates, figures obtained from one million T cells, were considered underestimates.

Sample-barcoded 5' priming and a J-beta primer mix drove a second PCR of roughly 6 to 12 cycles. TCRdb re-analysed the 5' RACE reads in MiXCR, keeping a single row per CDR3 protein. This sample has about 510,000 distinct CDR3 sequences, with roughly a quarter found just once. Total RNA, at least 5 micrograms per sample, came from PBMCs. In regard to this clonotype: Its antigen is not known.

The CDR3 contains 14 residues. V was shortened by 3 bases and J by 1 base, with 9 bases between the two germline ends. The germline V gene encodes CDR1 SGHDN and CDR2 FVKESK. These same data were also listed under a study on T cells of mothers and their children. That investigation notes: At a rate of approximately 1.5 ug per 15 ul, cDNA synthesis received all of the extracted RNA.

The clonotype was recovered from a boy between 2 and 10 years old in good health. The chain recombines TRBV14 with TRBJ2-5, with no clear D. The sample was blood. CDR3 sequence: CASSHGSSQETQYF. The CDR3 nucleotides read TGTGCCAGCAGCCATGGTTCCAGCCAAGAGACCCAGTACTTC.